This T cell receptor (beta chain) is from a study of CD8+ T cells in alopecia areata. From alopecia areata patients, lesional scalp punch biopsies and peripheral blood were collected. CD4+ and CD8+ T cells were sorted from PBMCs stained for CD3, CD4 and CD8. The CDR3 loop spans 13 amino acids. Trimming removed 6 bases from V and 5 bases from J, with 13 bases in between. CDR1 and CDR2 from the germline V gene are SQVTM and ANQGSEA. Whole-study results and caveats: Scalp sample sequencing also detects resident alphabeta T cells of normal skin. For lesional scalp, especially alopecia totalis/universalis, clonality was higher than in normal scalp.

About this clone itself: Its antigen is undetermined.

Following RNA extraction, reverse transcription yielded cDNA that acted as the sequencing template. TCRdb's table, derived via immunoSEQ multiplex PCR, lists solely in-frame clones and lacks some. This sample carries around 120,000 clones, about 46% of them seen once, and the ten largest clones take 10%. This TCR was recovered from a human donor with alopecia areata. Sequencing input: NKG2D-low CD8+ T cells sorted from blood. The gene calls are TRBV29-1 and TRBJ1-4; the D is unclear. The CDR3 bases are TGCAGCGTCCCCGGCGGTCGAAATGAAAAACTGTTTTTT. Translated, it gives CSVPGGRNEKLFF.